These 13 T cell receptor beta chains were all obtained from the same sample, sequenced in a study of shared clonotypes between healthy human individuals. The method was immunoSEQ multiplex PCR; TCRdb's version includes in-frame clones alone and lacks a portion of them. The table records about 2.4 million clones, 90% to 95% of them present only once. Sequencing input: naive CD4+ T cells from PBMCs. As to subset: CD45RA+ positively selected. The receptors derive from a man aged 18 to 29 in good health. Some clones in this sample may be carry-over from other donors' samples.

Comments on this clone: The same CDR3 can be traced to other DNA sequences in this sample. The CDR3 bases are TGTGCCAGCAGTTTTCTTGGGGAGACCCAGTACTTC. This gives the protein CASSFLGETQYF. The chain combines TRBV28 with TRBJ2-5; no definite D call. Looked up from germline, CDR1 is MDHEN and CDR2 is SYDVKM. Trimming removed 3 bases from V and 5 bases from J, with 7 bases in between. There are 12 residues in the CDR3.

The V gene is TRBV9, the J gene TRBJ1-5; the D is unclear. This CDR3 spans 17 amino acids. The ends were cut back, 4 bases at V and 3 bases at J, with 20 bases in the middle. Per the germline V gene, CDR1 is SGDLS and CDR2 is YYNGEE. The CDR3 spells CASSNSLDTPDNQPQHF. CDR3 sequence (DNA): TGTGCCAGCAGCAACTCGCTAGATACCCCTGACAATCAGCCCCAGCATTTT.

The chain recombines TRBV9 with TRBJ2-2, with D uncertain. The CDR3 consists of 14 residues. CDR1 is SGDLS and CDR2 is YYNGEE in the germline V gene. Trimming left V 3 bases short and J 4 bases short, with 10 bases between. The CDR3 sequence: CASSATTGTGELFF. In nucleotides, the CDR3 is TGTGCCAGCAGCGCGACGACGGGCACCGGGGAGCTGTTTTTT.

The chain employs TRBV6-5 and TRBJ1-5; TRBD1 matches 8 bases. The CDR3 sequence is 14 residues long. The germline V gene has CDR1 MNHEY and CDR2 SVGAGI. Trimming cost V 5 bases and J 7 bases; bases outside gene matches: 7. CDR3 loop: CASSTRQGPQPQHF. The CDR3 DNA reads TGTGCCAGCAGTACCAGACAGGGGCCCCAGCCCCAGCATTTT.

The CDR3 is CASSFVGPGTDTQYF. Here the CDR3 DNA reads TGCGCCAGCAGCTTCGTGGGGCCCGGCACAGATACGCAGTATTTT. The chain is built from TRBV5-1 and TRBJ2-3; D possibly corresponds to TRBD1 (5 bases). Germline CDR1 and CDR2: SGHRS and YFSETQ. This CDR3 is built from 15 residues. Trimming cost V 2 bases and J 1 base, with 11 bases left between them.

The CDR3, as DNA: TGTGCCAGCAGTGAAGCGGGACCCGGGGGCTATGGCTACACCTTC. Translation gives CASSEAGPGGYGYTF. V gene TRBV6-1 combines with J gene TRBJ1-2; possibly TRBD1 for D (5 bases). The CDR3 consists of 15 residues. In germline, CDR1 is MNHNS, CDR2 SASEGT. V lost 0 bases and J 4 bases, leaving 12 bases between the germline ends.

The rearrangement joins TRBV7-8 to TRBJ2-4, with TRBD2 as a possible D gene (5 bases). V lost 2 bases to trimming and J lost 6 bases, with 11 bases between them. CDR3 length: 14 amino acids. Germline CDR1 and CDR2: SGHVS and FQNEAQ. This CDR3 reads CASSLSGRGNIQYF. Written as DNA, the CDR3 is TGTGCCAGCAGCTTAAGTGGGAGAGGAAACATTCAGTACTTC. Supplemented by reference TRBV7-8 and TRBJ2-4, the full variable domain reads GAGVSQSPRYKVAKRGQDVALRCDPISGHVSLFWYQQALGQGPEFLTYFQNEAQLDKSGLPSDRFFAERPEGSVSTLKIQRTQQEDSAVYLCASSLSGRGNIQYFGAGTRLSVL.

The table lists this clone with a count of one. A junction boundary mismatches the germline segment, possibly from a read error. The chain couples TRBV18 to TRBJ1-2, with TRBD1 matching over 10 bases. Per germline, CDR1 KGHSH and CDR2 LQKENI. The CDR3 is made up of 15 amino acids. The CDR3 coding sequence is TGTGCCAGCTCTTTGACAGGGGGCGCTAACTGTGGCTACACCTTC. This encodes CASSLTGGANCGYTF.

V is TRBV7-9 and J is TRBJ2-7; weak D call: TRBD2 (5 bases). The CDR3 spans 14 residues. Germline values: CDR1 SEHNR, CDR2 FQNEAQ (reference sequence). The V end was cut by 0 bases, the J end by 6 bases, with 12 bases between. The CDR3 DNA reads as TGTGCCAGCAGCTTAGCCGGGGAGAGTGCCGAGCAGTACTTC. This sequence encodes CASSLAGESAEQYF.

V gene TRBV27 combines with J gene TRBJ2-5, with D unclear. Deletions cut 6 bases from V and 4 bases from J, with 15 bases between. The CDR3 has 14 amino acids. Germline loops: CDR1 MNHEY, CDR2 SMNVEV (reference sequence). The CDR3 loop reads CASSYTYGGETQYF. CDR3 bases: TGTGCCAGCAGCTATACTTACGGCGGAGAGACCCAGTACTTC.

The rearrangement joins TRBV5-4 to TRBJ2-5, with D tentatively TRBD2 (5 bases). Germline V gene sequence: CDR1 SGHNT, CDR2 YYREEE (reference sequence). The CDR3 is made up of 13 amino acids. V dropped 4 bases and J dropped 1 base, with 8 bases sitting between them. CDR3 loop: CASSAAGQETQYF. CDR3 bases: TGTGCCAGCAGCGCCGCGGGCCAAGAGACCCAGTACTTC.

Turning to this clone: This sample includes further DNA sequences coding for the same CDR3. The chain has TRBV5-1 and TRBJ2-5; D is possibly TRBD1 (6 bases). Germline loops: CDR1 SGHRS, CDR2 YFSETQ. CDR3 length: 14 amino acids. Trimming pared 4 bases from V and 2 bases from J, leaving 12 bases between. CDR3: CASSTGQSQETQYF. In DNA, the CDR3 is TGCGCCAGCAGCACAGGACAGTCTCAAGAGACCCAGTACTTC. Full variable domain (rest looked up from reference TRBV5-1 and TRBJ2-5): KAGVTQTPRYLIKTRGQQVTLSCSPISGHRSVSWYQQTPGQGLQFLFEYFSETQRNKGNFPGRFSGRQFSNSRSEMNVSTLELGDSALYLCASSTGQSQETQYFGPGTRLLVL.

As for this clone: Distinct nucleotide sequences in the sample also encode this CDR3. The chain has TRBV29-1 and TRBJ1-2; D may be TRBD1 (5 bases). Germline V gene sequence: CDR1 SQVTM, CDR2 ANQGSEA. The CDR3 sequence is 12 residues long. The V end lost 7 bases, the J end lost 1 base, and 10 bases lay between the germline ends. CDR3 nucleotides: TGCAGCGCCGAGAGGGGTAACTATGGCTACACCTTC. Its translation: CSAERGNYGYTF.